The 24 T cell receptor beta chains below all came from one sample that was sequenced in a study of shared clonotypes between healthy human individuals. Profiling relied on immunoSEQ multiplex PCR, and the TCRdb table lists in-frame clones only, not all of them. Counted here are 650,000 to 700,000 clones, about 90% occurring once; the ten biggest clones make up 34%. The source material was memory CD8+ T cells from PBMCs. This sample's subset: CD45RO+ cells pooled with CCR7-negative TemRA cells. These receptors all stem from a man aged 18 to 30 in good health. Some clones in this sample may be carry-over from other donors' samples.

This sequence joins TRBV28 and TRBJ1-2; 8 bases align to TRBD1. The CDR3 is 12 residues long. Germline V lookup: CDR1 MDHEN, CDR2 SYDVKM. The CDR3 loop is CASSQGDYGYTF. The DNA of the CDR3 is TGTGCAAGCTCACAGGGGGACTATGGCTACACCTTC.

The chain has TRBV28 and TRBJ2-7; D is unresolved. In germline, CDR1 is MDHEN, CDR2 SYDVKM. Trimming stripped 4 bases from V and 5 bases from J, with 21 bases between. CDR3 length equals 16 residues. In DNA form, the CDR3 reads TGTGCCAGCAGTTCACAATCAGGACCCCTTCGGGACGAGCAGTACTTC. It specifies CASSSQSGPLRDEQYF.

The chain uses TRBV28 and TRBJ1-1; D possibly corresponds to TRBD1 (6 bases). The CDR3 has 16 amino acids. With 3 bases removed from V and 3 bases from J, the gap between germline ends came to 17 bases. Germline assignment: CDR1 MDHEN and CDR2 SYDVKM. CDR3 sequence (DNA): TGTGCCAGCAGTTTCCCCGAGGGGGGATTGGACACTGAAGCTTTCTTT. This translates into CASSFPEGGLDTEAFF.

The chain couples TRBV18 to TRBJ2-1; the D is unclear. From germline, CDR1 is KGHSH and CDR2 LQKENI. The CDR3 covers 17 residues. Trimming cost V 1 base and J 2 bases, with 15 bases left between them. The CDR3 region is CASSPLASAEPYNEQFF. In nucleotides, the CDR3 is TGTGCCAGCTCACCACTGGCGTCGGCGGAACCCTACAATGAGCAGTTCTTC.

This chain connects TRBV27 to TRBJ1-5; maybe TRBD1 (5 bases). There are 18 residues in the CDR3. Germline CDR1 and CDR2: MNHEY and SMNVEV (reference sequence). V shed 2 bases and J shed 5 bases, with 22 bases lying between them. This CDR3 reads CASSLVGGGFGVDQPQHF. CDR3 bases: TGTGCCAGCAGTTTAGTCGGCGGGGGATTTGGGGTCGATCAGCCCCAGCATTTT.

The genes are TRBV6-4 and TRBJ2-7, with 7 bases aligning to TRBD1. This CDR3 has 13 residues. Trimming removed 3 bases from V and 6 bases from J; junction bases left unmatched: 5. Germline V gene lookup returns CDR1 MRHNA and CDR2 SNTAGT. CDR3 in amino acids: CASSDVEGAEQYF. The CDR3 DNA reads TGTGCCAGCAGTGATGTAGAGGGGGCCGAGCAGTACTTC.

This sequence joins TRBV27 and TRBJ2-3; 9 positions match TRBD1. In germline, CDR1 is MNHEY, CDR2 SMNVEV (reference sequence). The length of the CDR3 is 15 residues. V was pared by 2 bases and J by 6 bases, with 6 bases of the junction left unmatched. The CDR3 coding sequence is TGTGCCAGCAGTTTAAGGGACAGGGCCAGGGATACGCAGTATTTT. This translates into CASSLRDRARDTQYF.

This chain connects TRBV5-1 to TRBJ2-1; the match to TRBD2 covers 11 bases. Trimming cost V 0 bases and J 7 bases; bases outside gene matches: 6. The length of the CDR3 is 16 residues. Per the germline V gene, CDR1 is SGHRS and CDR2 is YFSETQ. The CDR3 bases are TGCGCCAGCAGCTTGGATGCTAGCGGGAGGCTGAATGAGCAGTTCTTC. Its protein product is CASSLDASGRLNEQFF.

The V and J genes are TRBV9 and TRBJ1-2; D is possibly TRBD1 (5 bases). Germline assignment: CDR1 SGDLS and CDR2 YYNGEE. Trimming pared 3 bases from V and 4 bases from J, leaving 13 bases between. The CDR3 has 14 amino acids. In DNA form, the CDR3 reads TGTGCCAGCAGCGACCATAAGGGGAGCTATGGCTACACCTTC. It encodes CASSDHKGSYGYTF.

The chain employs TRBV28 and TRBJ2-7; 10 positions agree with TRBD2. This CDR3 is built from 15 residues. Germline CDR1 MDHEN, CDR2 SYDVKM. Trimming took 7 bases from V and 0 from J; bases not matched to a gene: 6. The CDR3 spells CASTFASGGSYEQYF. The CDR3 region has the DNA TGTGCCAGCACTTTCGCTAGCGGGGGCTCCTACGAGCAGTACTTC.

The J gene is TRBJ2-1, the V gene TRBV21-1; the table's D call, TRBD2, has no DNA check behind it. TRBV21-1 is assigned pseudogene status. This CDR3 spans 14 amino acids. CDR3 nucleotide sequence: TGTGCCATGGAGGGGGGGAGCTCCTACAATGAGCAGTTCTTC. Protein: CAMEGGSSYNEQFF.

V is TRBV19 and J is TRBJ2-2, with D hard to call. The CDR3 is made up of 13 amino acids. CDR1 is LNHDA, CDR2 SQIVND, per germline (reference sequence). V was shortened by 7 bases and J by 6 bases, with 12 bases between the two germline ends. The CDR3 is CASTDHSPGELFF. The CDR3 DNA is TGTGCCAGTACAGATCACAGTCCCGGGGAGCTGTTTTTT.

The J gene is TRBJ2-7, the V gene TRBV28; TRBD1 aligns across 9 bases. With 5 bases clipped from V and 2 bases from J, the junction kept 7 bases outside the gene matches. The length of the CDR3 is 15 residues. Germline CDR1 MDHEN, CDR2 SYDVKM. The CDR3 loop is CASSHLRDRAYEQYF. CDR3 in DNA: TGTGCCAGCAGTCATCTCCGGGACAGGGCCTACGAGCAGTACTTC.

In this sample, this clone turned up once. This chain links TRBV2 with TRBJ1-1; weak D call: TRBD1 (5 bases). V lost 8 bases to trimming and J lost 4 bases, with 20 bases between them. Germline-derived CDR1 and CDR2 are SNHLY and FYNNEI. CDR3 length: 15 amino acids. Here the CDR3 reads CASHPPFGASTEAFF. The CDR3 bases are TGTGCCAGCCACCCACCATTCGGGGCTTCCACTGAAGCTTTCTTT.

DNA for the CDR3: TGTGCCAGCAGTTTGTTGGTGACGACCCAGCCCCAGCATTTT. Protein: CASSLLVTTQPQHF. V and J are TRBV27 and TRBJ1-5; no clear D gene. Germline V lookup: CDR1 MNHEY, CDR2 SMNVEV (reference sequence). The V gene lost 3 bases and the J gene lost 7 bases, with 13 bases spanning the gap. CDR3 length equals 14 residues.

V gene TRBV10-3 combines with J gene TRBJ1-2, with a possible D match to TRBD1 (6 bases). The CDR3 consists of 17 residues. Germline V gene sequence: CDR1 ENHRY, CDR2 SYGVKD. V gave up 6 bases and J gave up 2 bases, with 22 bases separating them. In nucleotides, the CDR3 is TGTGCCATCAGGCCCGGGCTGTGGGACACTATCAACTATGGCTACACCTTC. Its protein product is CAIRPGLWDTINYGYTF.

The genes are TRBV6-5 and TRBJ1-1, with a possible D match to TRBD1 (5 bases). The CDR3 runs 11 residues. Trimming removed 5 bases at V and 6 bases at J, with 7 bases between. The germline gives CDR1 MNHEY, CDR2 SVGAGI. The CDR3 protein is CASSGGPEAFF. CDR3 DNA: TGTGCCAGCAGTGGGGGACCTGAAGCTTTCTTT.

On this clone: Within the sample, other DNA sequences also encode this same CDR3. The chain recombines TRBV4-2 with TRBJ1-5; D gene uncertain. In germline, CDR1 is LGHNA, CDR2 YNFKEQ. V lost 0 bases, J lost 0 bases, and 12 bases lay in between. This CDR3 comprises 17 residues. DNA for the CDR3: TGTGCCAGCAGCCAAGATTCACGGCCTTATAGCAATCAGCCCCAGCATTTT. It encodes CASSQDSRPYSNQPQHF.

The chain couples TRBV6-6 to TRBJ2-1; D is unresolved. CDR1 and CDR2 from the germline V gene are MNHNY and SVGAGI (reference sequence). CDR3 length: 15 amino acids. Trimming stripped 0 bases from V and 12 bases from J, with 18 bases between. Here the CDR3 DNA reads TGTGCCAGCAGTTACTCGCTCCGTGGGTACTTGTGGCAGTTCTTC. Translating gives CASSYSLRGYLWQFF.

CDR3: CASSQEGAPSYEQYF. DNA for the CDR3: TGCGCCAGCAGCCAAGAAGGCGCCCCCTCCTACGAGCAGTACTTC. The V call is TRBV4-1, the J call TRBJ2-7, with D uncertain. Germline V gene sequence: CDR1 MGHRA, CDR2 YSYEKL. The ends were cut back, 0 bases at V and 0 bases at J, with 9 bases in the middle. The CDR3 contains 15 residues.

The CDR3, as DNA: TGTGCCAGTAGTACGACTAGCGGGAGTTTCAATGAGCAGTTCTTC. Translated: CASSTTSGSFNEQFF. This rearrangement joins TRBV19 to TRBJ2-1; 12 bases align to TRBD2. CDR3 length: 15 residues. With 4 bases clipped from V and 6 bases from J, the junction kept 4 bases outside the gene matches. Germline CDR1 LNHDA, CDR2 SQIVND (reference sequence).

This chain uses TRBV19 with TRBJ1-5; TRBD1 is a possible D gene (6 bases). The V gene lost 3 bases and the J gene lost 7 bases, with 19 bases spanning the gap. Germline V gene data show CDR1 as LNHDA and CDR2 as SQIVND (reference sequence). The CDR3 is 16 amino acids. The CDR3 here is CASSIFPQGGVQPQHF. In DNA, the CDR3 is TGTGCCAGTAGTATCTTCCCACAGGGTGGAGTACAGCCCCAGCATTTT.

J is TRBJ2-5 and V is TRBV19; D could derive from TRBD1 or TRBD2 (5 bases each). The J call is in doubt because the DNA end fits TRBJ2-7 better. Germline V gene lookup returns CDR1 LNHDA and CDR2 SQIVND (reference sequence). The CDR3 has 14 amino acids. The CDR3, as DNA: TGTGCCAGTAGTATCCCTAGCAACAGGTACGAGCAGTACTTC. Amino acids: CASSIPSNRYEQYF.

The chain has TRBV15 and TRBJ2-4; tentatively, D is TRBD1 (6 bases). The CDR3 has 14 residues. The ends were cut back, 1 base at V and 13 bases at J, with 17 bases in the middle. The germline gives CDR1 LNHNV, CDR2 YYDKDF (reference sequence). The CDR3 bases are TGTGCCACCAGCAGAGGGAACCCGGACAGCCTGCAGTACTTC. This codes for CATSRGNPDSLQYF.